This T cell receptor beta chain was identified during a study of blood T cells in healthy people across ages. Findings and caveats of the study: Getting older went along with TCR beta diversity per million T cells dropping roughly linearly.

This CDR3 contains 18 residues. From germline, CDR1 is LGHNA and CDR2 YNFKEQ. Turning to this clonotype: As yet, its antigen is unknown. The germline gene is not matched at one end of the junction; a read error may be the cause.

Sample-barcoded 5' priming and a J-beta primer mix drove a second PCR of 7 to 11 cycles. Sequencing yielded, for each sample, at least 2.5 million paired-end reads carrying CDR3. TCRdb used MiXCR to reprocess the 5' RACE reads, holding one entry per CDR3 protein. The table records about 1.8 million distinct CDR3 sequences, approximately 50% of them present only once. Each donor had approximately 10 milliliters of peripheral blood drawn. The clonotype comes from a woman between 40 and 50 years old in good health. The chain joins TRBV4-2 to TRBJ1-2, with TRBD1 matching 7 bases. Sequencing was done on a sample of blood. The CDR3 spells CASSQDLRQGGGNYGYTF. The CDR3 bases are TGTGCCAGTAGCCAAGATTTGAGACAGGGTGGAGGGAACTATGGCTACACCTTC.